This TCR beta chain was recorded in a study of blood T cell repertoires in COVID-19. Study in general: The United States, Italy and Spain provided the acute and convalescent COVID-19 samples. PBMCs, B-cell-depleted T cells, or T cells were the source of the cDNA or gDNA that made up the material.

In the original analysis: By means of reference gene primer amplification, nucleated cell counts were estimated. The protocol was immunoSEQ multiplex PCR, while the TCRdb copy is restricted to in-frame clones and leaves out a portion. The V and J calls and clone size were taken over from that table, and D and trimming were inferred from the DNA. The sample consists of 150,000 or so clones, under 80% of them appearing once. Germline CDR1 LGHDT, CDR2 YNNKEL (reference sequence). V lost 4 bases and J lost 5, with 14 bases in between. The CDR3 is 14 residues long. The J gene is TRBJ2-5, the V gene TRBV3-1 (or the pseudogene TRBV3-2), with D perhaps TRBD2 (5 bases). Sequenced input: peripheral blood. The receptor comes from a woman over 75 with acute or convalescent COVID-19. The CDR3 DNA sequence: TGTGCCAGCAGCCCAAATCCCCGAGGGGAGACCCAGTACTTC. Protein product: CASSPNPRGETQYF.